These 15 T cell receptor beta chains originate from one sample sequenced in a study of T-cell memory formation after mild COVID-19. TCRdb re-called the 5' RACE reads with MiXCR, one entry per CDR3 protein. The sample lists 390,000 or so distinct CDR3 sequences; about 17% were seen once. Sequenced sample: PBMCs or a T cell subset sorted from them (not recorded which). These receptors were obtained from a man younger than 35 who had mild COVID-19 (a few samples of this study predate the infection). Cell type and time point are not known.

J is TRBJ2-6 and V is TRBV20-1; D gene uncertain. The CDR3 sequence is 16 residues long. Germline V gives CDR1 DFQATT, CDR2 SNEGSKA (reference sequence). Trimming left V 0 bases short and J 2 bases short, with 11 bases between. The CDR3 is CSAREVQETGANVLTF. The CDR3 DNA follows: TGCAGTGCTAGAGAGGTTCAGGAAACTGGGGCCAACGTCCTGACTTTC.

The V call is TRBV7-9, the J call TRBJ1-2; TRBD1 agrees at 7 bases. CDR3 length: 14 amino acids. The trim removed 3 bases at V and 3 bases at J, leaving 4 bases unmatched. The V gene's germline CDR1 is SEHNR and CDR2 FQNEAQ (reference sequence). The CDR3 DNA follows: TGTGCCAGCAGCTTGGCAGGGGGTTACTATGGCTACACCTTC. Its translation is CASSLAGGYYGYTF. Full variable domain (missing parts from reference TRBV7-9 and TRBJ1-2): DTGVSQNPRHKITKRGQNVTFRCDPISEHNRLYWYRQTLGQGPEFLTYFQNEAQLEKSRLLSDRFSAERPKGSFSTLEIQRTEQGDSAMYLCASSLAGGYYGYTFGSGTRLTVV.

The chain uses TRBV12-3 or TRBV12-4 and TRBJ1-2; 10 bases are a match to TRBD1. The CDR3 is made up of 13 amino acids. Trimming removed 5 bases from V and 9 bases from J; junction bases left unmatched: 6. The CDR3 coding sequence is TGTGCCAGCAGTCTTCGACAGGGGGCAAGCTACACCTTC. It translates to CASSLRQGASYTF.

This chain joins TRBV30 and TRBJ2-7; D not resolved. V lost 2 bases to trimming and J lost 2 bases, with 7 bases between them. The germline V gene has CDR1 GTSNPN and CDR2 SVGIG (reference sequence). This CDR3 is built from 12 residues. CDR3 region: CAWSSQAYEQYF. As DNA, the CDR3 is TGTGCCTGGAGTAGCCAGGCCTACGAGCAGTACTTC. The complete variable domain, with remaining parts taken from reference TRBV30 and TRBJ2-7, reads SQTIHQWPATLVQPVGSPLSLECTVEGTSNPNLYWYRQAAGRGLQLLFYSVGIGQISSEVPQNLSASRPQDRQFILSSKKLLLSDSGFYLCAWSSQAYEQYFGPGTRLTVT.

This clonotype turned up a few times. This chain uses TRBV18 with TRBJ2-2; 9 nucleotides align to TRBD2. With V trimmed by 0 bases and J by 4 bases, 3 bases remained unmatched. Germline V lookup: CDR1 KGHSH, CDR2 LQKENI. The CDR3 is 16 amino acids. The CDR3 DNA is TGTGCCAGCTCACCACCGATAGCGGGGGTCACCGGGGAGCTGTTTTTT. This sequence encodes CASSPPIAGVTGELFF.

This clonotype was recorded a few times. J is TRBJ1-1 and V is TRBV5-6; 8 bases align to TRBD1. Germline CDR1 reads SGHDT; CDR2 reads YYEEEE. V gave up 3 bases and J gave up 3 bases; unmatched junction bases: 7. CDR3 length: 15 amino acids. CDR3 residues: CASSYLDRVHTEAFF. In DNA form, the CDR3 reads TGTGCCAGCAGCTACCTGGACAGGGTACACACTGAAGCTTTCTTT.

Only a few counts were recorded for this clonotype. The V call is TRBV7-2, the J call TRBJ2-1; D gene unclear. Germline V gives CDR1 SGHTA, CDR2 FQGNSA. The CDR3 length is 15 residues. Trimming pared 4 bases from V and 0 bases from J, leaving 10 bases between. CDR3 region: CASSSDPDSYNEQFF. In DNA form, the CDR3 reads TGTGCCAGCAGCTCCGATCCGGACTCCTACAATGAGCAGTTCTTC.

The chain joins TRBV12-5 to TRBJ2-3; unclear D gene. The germline CDR1 and CDR2 sequences are LGHNT and FRNRAP. The CDR3 covers 13 residues. V lost 7 bases and J lost 4, with 12 bases in between. The CDR3 loop reads CASALWGSDTQYF. CDR3 nucleotides: TGTGCTAGTGCCCTGTGGGGTTCAGATACGCAGTATTTT.

The chain is built from TRBV7-9 and TRBJ2-3; D unclear. This CDR3 contains 14 residues. From germline, CDR1 is SEHNR and CDR2 FQNEAQ (reference sequence). V was pared by 2 bases and J by 1 base, with 7 bases between. CDR3 loop: CASSLSIGTDTQYF. The CDR3 bases are TGTGCCAGCAGCTTAAGTATCGGCACAGATACGCAGTATTTT.

V gene TRBV12-3 or TRBV12-4 combines with J gene TRBJ1-5; D perhaps matches TRBD1 (5 bases). The CDR3 extends over 14 amino acids. The V and J ends lost 3 bases and 1 base respectively, with 7 bases between them. CDR3 sequence (DNA): TGTGCCAGCAGTTTCAAGGGGAGCAATCAGCCCCAGCATTTT. The encoded protein is CASSFKGSNQPQHF.

This clonotype turned up a few times. This sequence joins TRBV5-1 and TRBJ1-1; tentative D call: TRBD1 (5 bases). The CDR3 consists of 14 residues. V dropped 1 base and J dropped 5 bases, with 12 bases sitting between them. CDR1 and CDR2 (germline): SGHRS, YFSETQ. The CDR3 protein is CASSLMGVGTEAFF. The CDR3 DNA follows: TGCGCCAGCAGCTTGATGGGGGTTGGAACTGAAGCTTTCTTT.

The V call is TRBV9, the J call TRBJ2-5; maybe TRBD2 (5 bases). CDR3 size: 15 residues. Germline CDR1 reads SGDLS; CDR2 reads YYNGEE. Trimming left V 0 bases short and J 5 bases short, with 14 bases between. CDR3 sequence (DNA): TGTGCCAGCAGCGTAGACCGGGGTGCTCTTGAGACCCAGTACTTC. Translated, it gives CASSVDRGALETQYF. Full variable domain (missing parts from reference TRBV9 and TRBJ2-5): DSGVTQTPKHLITATGQRVTLRCSPRSGDLSVYWYQQSLDQGLQFLIQYYNGEERAKGNILERFSAQQFPDLHSELNLSSLELGDSALYFCASSVDRGALETQYFGPGTRLLVL.

V gene TRBV5-1 combines with J gene TRBJ2-1; D call uncertain. The CDR3 consists of 14 residues. The V and J ends lost 4 bases and 4 bases respectively, with 12 bases between them. Germline V lookup: CDR1 SGHRS, CDR2 YFSETQ. The CDR3: CASSVSGPYNEQFF. CDR3 nucleotide sequence: TGCGCCAGCAGCGTATCCGGACCGTACAATGAGCAGTTCTTC.

The V and J genes are TRBV6-6 and TRBJ1-1; 7 nucleotides match TRBD1. The V and J ends lost 2 bases and 5 bases, in that order; junction bases with no gene match: 20. Looked up from germline, CDR1 is MNHNY and CDR2 is SVGAGI (reference sequence). This CDR3 region has 19 residues. CDR3 loop: CASSYGRLAIDRAETEAFF. In DNA, the CDR3 is TGTGCCAGCAGTTACGGGAGACTCGCGATTGACAGGGCCGAGACTGAAGCTTTCTTT.

The chain employs TRBV7-2 and TRBJ2-7, with 11 nucleotides matching TRBD1. V dropped 5 bases and J dropped 3; count of bases not matched to a gene: 6. Germline assignment: CDR1 SGHTA and CDR2 FQGNSA. This CDR3 contains 15 residues. CDR3 region: CASSPGQGGFYEQYV. The DNA for the CDR3 is TGTGCCAGCAGCCCGGGACAGGGGGGCTTCTACGAGCAGTACGTC.